Below are 4 T cell receptor beta chains sequenced from a single sample in a study of beta chain features in type 1 diabetes. The study reverse transcribed the entire isolated RNA, so it sequenced expressed TCRB transcripts. The assay was immunoSEQ multiplex PCR, and TCRdb's table has in-frame clones only and misses some. The repertoire holds 240,000 or so clones, with 68% as singletons. The sequenced sample consisted of naive CD4+ T cells from blood. All receptors derive from a man under 40 in good health.

The J gene is TRBJ2-2, the V gene TRBV29-1; TRBD2 is a possible D gene (5 bases). The germline V gene encodes CDR1 SQVTM and CDR2 ANQGSEA. CDR3 length equals 15 residues. Trimming left V 5 bases short and J 1 base short, with 14 bases between. The CDR3 bases are TGCAGCGTTCTTCCTGCCGGGGTGAACACCGGGGAGCTGTTTTTT. This encodes CSVLPAGVNTGELFF.

This clone was observed a handful of times. The chain joins TRBV30 to TRBJ2-1, with 7 bases identical to TRBD2. V was pared by 0 bases and J by 2 bases, with 7 bases of the junction left unmatched. The CDR3 is 16 amino acids. Germline V gene lookup returns CDR1 GTSNPN and CDR2 SVGIG (reference sequence). The CDR3 coding sequence is TGTGCCTGGAGTGTACAAAGCGGGGTGACCTACAATGAGCAGTTCTTC. This translates into CAWSVQSGVTYNEQFF. Filled out from reference TRBV30 and TRBJ2-1, the complete variable domain reads SQTIHQWPATLVQPVGSPLSLECTVEGTSNPNLYWYRQAAGRGLQLLFYSVGIGQISSEVPQNLSASRPQDRQFILSSKKLLLSDSGFYLCAWSVQSGVTYNEQFFGPGTRLTVL.

V and J are TRBV7-2 and TRBJ2-2; TRBD1 matches at 7 bases. The V gene end was trimmed by 5 bases and the J gene end by 5 bases; junction bases not matched to a gene: 14. CDR3 size: 17 residues. Germline V gives CDR1 SGHTA, CDR2 FQGNSA. For the CDR3, the DNA is TGTGCCAGCAGCCCCCGGACAGGCCCTGTGCGGACCGGGGAGCTGTTTTTT. Amino acid sequence: CASSPRTGPVRTGELFF.

The rearrangement uses TRBV30 and TRBJ2-3; D gene uncertain. The ends were cut back, 3 bases at V and 4 bases at J, with 8 bases in the middle. The V gene's germline CDR1 is GTSNPN and CDR2 SVGIG (reference sequence). CDR3 length: 12 amino acids. In DNA, the CDR3 is TGTGCCTGGAGCGCTCTGGCAGATACGCAGTATTTT. This codes for CAWSALADTQYF.